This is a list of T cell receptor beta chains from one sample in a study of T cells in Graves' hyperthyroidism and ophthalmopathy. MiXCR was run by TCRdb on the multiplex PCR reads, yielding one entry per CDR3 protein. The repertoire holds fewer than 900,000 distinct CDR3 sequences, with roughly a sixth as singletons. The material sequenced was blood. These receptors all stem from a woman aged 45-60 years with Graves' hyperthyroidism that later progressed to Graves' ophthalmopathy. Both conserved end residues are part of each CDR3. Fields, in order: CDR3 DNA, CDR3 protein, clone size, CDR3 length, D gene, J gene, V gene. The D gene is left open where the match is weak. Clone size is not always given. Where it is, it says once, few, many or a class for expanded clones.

cdr3_nt: TGTGCCAGCAGTTACTCTGAAGGGGATCTCTCCTACGAGCAGTACTTC
cdr3_aa: CASSYSEGDLSYEQYF
clone_size: many
cdr3_length: 16
d_call: .
j_call: TRBJ2-7
v_call: TRBV6-5

cdr3_nt: TGTGCCAGTAGTATCATCATCGGGGGCGAAAGGCGGAGCACTGAAGCTTTCTTT
cdr3_aa: CASSIIIGGERRSTEAFF
clone_size: .
cdr3_length: 18
d_call: .
j_call: TRBJ1-1
v_call: TRBV19

cdr3_nt: TGTGCCAGCATAAGACAGACATCTTACGAGCAGTACTTC
cdr3_aa: CASIRQTSYEQYF
clone_size: .
cdr3_length: 13
d_call: .
j_call: TRBJ2-7
v_call: TRBV6-1

cdr3_nt: TGCAGTGCTAGACCTGGACAGGGGGTATCACCCCTCCACTTT
cdr3_aa: CSARPGQGVSPLHF
clone_size: few
cdr3_length: 14
d_call: TRBD1
j_call: TRBJ1-6
v_call: TRBV20-1

cdr3_nt: TGTGCCACCAGTCCCAGCGGGGGACAGGCCAGCAATCAGCCCCAGCATTTT
cdr3_aa: CATSPSGGQASNQPQHF
clone_size: .
cdr3_length: 17
d_call: TRBD1
j_call: TRBJ1-5
v_call: TRBV5-6

cdr3_nt: TGCGCCAGCAGCTTGGAGGGGTCGGCTAATGAAAAACTGTTTTTT
cdr3_aa: CASSLEGSANEKLFF
clone_size: .
cdr3_length: 15
d_call: .
j_call: TRBJ1-4
v_call: TRBV5-1

cdr3_nt: TGTGCCAGCAGTTTAGGGCAAGCTCATCAGCCCCAGCATTTT
cdr3_aa: CASSLGQAHQPQHF
clone_size: few
cdr3_length: 14
d_call: .
j_call: TRBJ1-5
v_call: TRBV12-3/TRBV12-4

cdr3_nt: TGTGCCAGTTACTATTCCGGGACGGACTTCTCTGGAAACACCATATATTTT
cdr3_aa: CASYYSGTDFSGNTIYF
clone_size: .
cdr3_length: 17
d_call: .
j_call: TRBJ1-3
v_call: TRBV5-5

cdr3_nt: TGCAGTGCTCTGCCCTTGGAGCGGGCCGGCCTCTACGAGCAGTACTTC
cdr3_aa: CSALPLERAGLYEQYF
clone_size: many
cdr3_length: 16
d_call: .
j_call: TRBJ2-7
v_call: TRBV20-1

cdr3_nt: TGTGCCAGCAGAAACGATCCAGAGGGGGCCTATGGCTACACCTTC
cdr3_aa: CASRNDPEGAYGYTF
clone_size: few
cdr3_length: 15
d_call: TRBD1
j_call: TRBJ1-2
v_call: TRBV27

cdr3_nt: TGTGCCAGCAGCTTAATCCGCTCCGGGACAGGTTCTGAAAAACTGTTTTTT
cdr3_aa: CASSLIRSGTGSEKLFF
clone_size: many
cdr3_length: 17
d_call: TRBD1
j_call: TRBJ1-4
v_call: TRBV7-8

cdr3_nt: TGCGCCAGCAGCTTGGCCCCGGACAGGGAGGACGACGAGCAGTACTTC
cdr3_aa: CASSLAPDREDDEQYF
clone_size: .
cdr3_length: 16
d_call: TRBD1
j_call: TRBJ2-7
v_call: TRBV5-1

cdr3_nt: TGTGCCAGCAGCCAAGTACGATCCAATCAGCCCCAGCATTTT
cdr3_aa: CASSQVRSNQPQHF
clone_size: .
cdr3_length: 14
d_call: .
j_call: TRBJ1-5
v_call: TRBV4-2

cdr3_nt: TGTGCCAGCTCACCAGACACCTATGGCTACACCTTC
cdr3_aa: CASSPDTYGYTF
clone_size: .
cdr3_length: 12
d_call: .
j_call: TRBJ1-2
v_call: TRBV18

cdr3_nt: TGTGCCAGCGAACGGAGCGGGGGGCGTACAGATACGCAGTATTTT
cdr3_aa: CASERSGGRTDTQYF
clone_size: many
cdr3_length: 15
d_call: TRBD2
j_call: TRBJ2-3
v_call: TRBV13

cdr3_nt: TGTGCCAGCAGTACCCAGGGATGGGGGGAAAGCTCCTACGAGCAGTACTTC
cdr3_aa: CASSTQGWGESSYEQYF
clone_size: few
cdr3_length: 17
d_call: .
j_call: TRBJ2-7
v_call: TRBV27

cdr3_nt: TGTGCCAGCAGCCGGACGGATTTTAACTATGGCTACACCTTC
cdr3_aa: CASSRTDFNYGYTF
clone_size: .
cdr3_length: 14
d_call: .
j_call: TRBJ1-2
v_call: TRBV3-1

cdr3_nt: TGTGCCAGCAGCTTTTTACTAGCGGGGGAGACCCAGTACTTC
cdr3_aa: CASSFLLAGETQYF
clone_size: many
cdr3_length: 14
d_call: TRBD2
j_call: TRBJ2-5
v_call: TRBV5-5

cdr3_nt: TGCGCCAGCAGCATCCGACAGGGAACGCCTGAAGCTTTCTTT
cdr3_aa: CASSIRQGTPEAFF
clone_size: many
cdr3_length: 14
d_call: TRBD1
j_call: TRBJ1-1
v_call: TRBV5-1

cdr3_nt: TGTGCCAGCAGCTTAGACCCCTCAGGGAACACTGAAGCTTTCTTT
cdr3_aa: CASSLDPSGNTEAFF
clone_size: many
cdr3_length: 15
d_call: .
j_call: TRBJ1-1
v_call: TRBV7-8

cdr3_nt: TGCGCCAGCAGCCAGCAGGGTTTTGGCAATCAGCCCCAGCATTTT
cdr3_aa: CASSQQGFGNQPQHF
clone_size: few
cdr3_length: 15
d_call: .
j_call: TRBJ1-5
v_call: TRBV4-1

cdr3_nt: TGTGCCAGCACCCTAAGGGGATGGAACACTGAAGCTTTCTTT
cdr3_aa: CASTLRGWNTEAFF
clone_size: few
cdr3_length: 14
d_call: .
j_call: TRBJ1-1
v_call: TRBV6-1

cdr3_nt: TGCAGCGCCTTGACAGCACAAGAGACCCAGTACTTC
cdr3_aa: CSALTAQETQYF
clone_size: few
cdr3_length: 12
d_call: .
j_call: TRBJ2-5
v_call: TRBV29-1

cdr3_nt: TGCAGTGCTAGCGGTGAGGGCCGCACAGATACGCAGTATTTT
cdr3_aa: CSASGEGRTDTQYF
clone_size: .
cdr3_length: 14
d_call: .
j_call: TRBJ2-3
v_call: TRBV20-1

cdr3_nt: TGTGCCAGCAGTTTTTGGGGATCTAACTATGGCTACACCTTC
cdr3_aa: CASSFWGSNYGYTF
clone_size: few
cdr3_length: 14
d_call: .
j_call: TRBJ1-2
v_call: TRBV27

cdr3_nt: TGTGCCAGCAGTGCACCTCGGACACCCCTCCACTTT
cdr3_aa: CASSAPRTPLHF
clone_size: many
cdr3_length: 12
d_call: .
j_call: TRBJ1-6
v_call: TRBV12-3/TRBV12-4

cdr3_nt: TGCAGTGCTAGCGAGAGGAGAGAGACCCAGTACTTC
cdr3_aa: CSASERRETQYF
clone_size: few
cdr3_length: 12
d_call: .
j_call: TRBJ2-5
v_call: TRBV20-1

cdr3_nt: TGTGCCAGCAGCTTAGAGACATCTGTCTACAATGAGCAGTTCTTC
cdr3_aa: CASSLETSVYNEQFF
clone_size: .
cdr3_length: 15
d_call: .
j_call: TRBJ2-1
v_call: TRBV7-2

cdr3_nt: TGCAGTGCTAGAGCTGAGACAGGGATCGCGGATACGCAGTATTTT
cdr3_aa: CSARAETGIADTQYF
clone_size: .
cdr3_length: 15
d_call: TRBD1
j_call: TRBJ2-3
v_call: TRBV20-1

cdr3_nt: TGTGCCAGCAGTTTGGGCTGGAAAGAGACCCAGTACTTC
cdr3_aa: CASSLGWKETQYF
clone_size: many
cdr3_length: 13
d_call: .
j_call: TRBJ2-5
v_call: TRBV12-3/TRBV12-4

cdr3_nt: TGCGCCAGCAGCCCGATTACGAGGGATTCACCCCTCCACTTT
cdr3_aa: CASSPITRDSPLHF
clone_size: many
cdr3_length: 14
d_call: .
j_call: TRBJ1-6
v_call: TRBV5-1

cdr3_nt: TGCAGCGTTCCTCTAGTCGCAGAGACCCAGTACTTC
cdr3_aa: CSVPLVAETQYF
clone_size: .
cdr3_length: 12
d_call: .
j_call: TRBJ2-5
v_call: TRBV29-1

cdr3_nt: TGTGCCAGCAGCGTAGGAAGCATTGGGGCCAACGTCCTGACTTTC
cdr3_aa: CASSVGSIGANVLTF
clone_size: few
cdr3_length: 15
d_call: .
j_call: TRBJ2-6
v_call: TRBV9

cdr3_nt: TGCAGTGCTACGCGGTCCGGCAATGAGCAGTTCTTC
cdr3_aa: CSATRSGNEQFF
clone_size: many
cdr3_length: 12
d_call: .
j_call: TRBJ2-1
v_call: TRBV20-1

cdr3_nt: TGTGCCATCAGCGGTCGAGCGGGGGAGAGTAATGAGCAGTTCTTC
cdr3_aa: CAISGRAGESNEQFF
clone_size: .
cdr3_length: 15
d_call: TRBD2
j_call: TRBJ2-1
v_call: TRBV10-3

cdr3_nt: TGTGCCAGCAGTTTTACAGGGTACGATGAGCAGTTCTTC
cdr3_aa: CASSFTGYDEQFF
clone_size: .
cdr3_length: 13
d_call: .
j_call: TRBJ2-1
v_call: TRBV27

cdr3_nt: TGCAGCGTTGTTTCCGGGACAGGGGCCGAGACCCAGTACTTC
cdr3_aa: CSVVSGTGAETQYF
clone_size: few
cdr3_length: 14
d_call: TRBD1
j_call: TRBJ2-5
v_call: TRBV29-1

cdr3_nt: TGTGCCAGCAGTTTTGGGGGGGGGCCTCCGTCTGGCTACACCTTC
cdr3_aa: CASSFGGGPPSGYTF
clone_size: few
cdr3_length: 15
d_call: .
j_call: TRBJ1-2
v_call: TRBV27

cdr3_nt: TGTGCCAGCAGCCAAGACGGTGGTCGGGGGTATGGCTACACCTTC
cdr3_aa: CASSQDGGRGYGYTF
clone_size: few
cdr3_length: 15
d_call: .
j_call: TRBJ1-2
v_call: TRBV3-1

cdr3_nt: TGTGCCAGCAGCTCCGGACTAGCGGGGTTGGACACCGGGGAGCTGTTTTTT
cdr3_aa: CASSSGLAGLDTGELFF
clone_size: .
cdr3_length: 17
d_call: TRBD2
j_call: TRBJ2-2
v_call: TRBV5-4

cdr3_nt: TGTGCCAGCAAGGACTACAAGTACCAAGAGACCCAGTACTTC
cdr3_aa: CASKDYKYQETQYF
clone_size: .
cdr3_length: 14
d_call: .
j_call: TRBJ2-5
v_call: TRBV6-1

cdr3_nt: TGTGCCAGCAGTCTTCGACAGTACGAGCAGTACTTC
cdr3_aa: CASSLRQYEQYF
clone_size: .
cdr3_length: 12
d_call: .
j_call: TRBJ2-7
v_call: TRBV12-3/TRBV12-4

cdr3_nt: TGTGCCAGCACCCAGGAGGTGCCGAACACTGAAGCTTTCTTT
cdr3_aa: CASTQEVPNTEAFF
clone_size: many
cdr3_length: 14
d_call: .
j_call: TRBJ1-1
v_call: TRBV6-2/TRBV6-3

cdr3_nt: TGCAGTGCTAGAGATGAGGGGATTATGAACGAGCAGTACTTC
cdr3_aa: CSARDEGIMNEQYF
clone_size: many
cdr3_length: 14
d_call: .
j_call: TRBJ2-7
v_call: TRBV20-1

cdr3_nt: TGTGCCAGCAGTCCTCGTCAAACTCACTCTGGAAACACCATATATTTT
cdr3_aa: CASSPRQTHSGNTIYF
clone_size: .
cdr3_length: 16
d_call: .
j_call: TRBJ1-3
v_call: TRBV12-3/TRBV12-4

cdr3_nt: TGTGCCAGCAGGGGGACCGCGAGGGAGCTGTTTTTT
cdr3_aa: CASRGTARELFF
clone_size: few
cdr3_length: 12
d_call: .
j_call: TRBJ2-2
v_call: TRBV12-3/TRBV12-4

cdr3_nt: TGTGCCAGCAGCCAAGGGACAGGGAAGGTGAACACTGAAGCTTTCTTT
cdr3_aa: CASSQGTGKVNTEAFF
clone_size: few
cdr3_length: 16
d_call: TRBD1
j_call: TRBJ1-1
v_call: TRBV4-2

cdr3_nt: TGTGCCAGCAGTGAAGGGGCAGGCAATCAGCCCCAGCATTTT
cdr3_aa: CASSEGAGNQPQHF
clone_size: many
cdr3_length: 14
d_call: .
j_call: TRBJ1-5
v_call: TRBV6-1

cdr3_nt: TGTGCCAGCAGTTTGCTAGGCGGGAGACCCTACAATGAGCAGTTCTTC
cdr3_aa: CASSLLGGRPYNEQFF
clone_size: .
cdr3_length: 16
d_call: TRBD2
j_call: TRBJ2-1
v_call: TRBV28

cdr3_nt: TGTGCCAGCAGCTTGGGACGTGTAGGCTGGGCCCAGCATTTT
cdr3_aa: CASSLGRVGWAQHF
clone_size: few
cdr3_length: 14
d_call: .
j_call: TRBJ1-5
v_call: TRBV5-8

cdr3_nt: TGTGCCAGCAGCCTTGTCAGGGACTATGGCTACACCTTC
cdr3_aa: CASSLVRDYGYTF
clone_size: many
cdr3_length: 13
d_call: .
j_call: TRBJ1-2
v_call: TRBV7-2

cdr3_nt: TGTGCCAGCAGCCGAGGACAGGGGGGACCTGAAGCTTTCTTT
cdr3_aa: CASSRGQGGPEAFF
clone_size: once
cdr3_length: 14
d_call: TRBD1
j_call: TRBJ1-1
v_call: TRBV9

cdr3_nt: TGTGCCACCAGCAGAGATGTCCAGGGAGGGTCACCCCTCCACTTT
cdr3_aa: CATSRDVQGGSPLHF
clone_size: .
cdr3_length: 15
d_call: .
j_call: TRBJ1-6
v_call: TRBV15

cdr3_nt: TGTGCCAGCAGTTACATTGACAGGGAGGATGGCTACACCTTC
cdr3_aa: CASSYIDREDGYTF
clone_size: .
cdr3_length: 14
d_call: TRBD1
j_call: TRBJ1-2
v_call: TRBV12-3/TRBV12-4

cdr3_nt: TGTGCCAGCAGTTACTTCGGCAGCCCTGCCTATGGCTACACCTTC
cdr3_aa: CASSYFGSPAYGYTF
clone_size: many
cdr3_length: 15
d_call: .
j_call: TRBJ1-2
v_call: TRBV6-5

cdr3_nt: TGTGCCAGCAAACCCAGGGGGCTGACTGAAGCTTTCTTT
cdr3_aa: CASKPRGLTEAFF
clone_size: .
cdr3_length: 13
d_call: TRBD1
j_call: TRBJ1-1
v_call: TRBV12-3/TRBV12-4

cdr3_nt: TGTGCCAGCAGCCGAGGTGACGACGGGGGGTTCCATGGCTACACCTTC
cdr3_aa: CASSRGDDGGFHGYTF
clone_size: few
cdr3_length: 16
d_call: .
j_call: TRBJ1-2
v_call: TRBV6-1

cdr3_nt: TGTGCCAGCAGCGCCTACAGGGGTGGGCAAGAGACCCAGTACTTC
cdr3_aa: CASSAYRGGQETQYF
clone_size: many
cdr3_length: 15
d_call: TRBD1
j_call: TRBJ2-5
v_call: TRBV9

cdr3_nt: TGCAGTGCTCCTCTTAGGGGGTCCTCCTACGAGCAGTACTTC
cdr3_aa: CSAPLRGSSYEQYF
clone_size: many
cdr3_length: 14
d_call: .
j_call: TRBJ2-7
v_call: TRBV20-1